Each of the 17 T cell receptor beta chains below was sequenced from the same sample in a study of blood T cell repertoires in COVID-19. Measured with immunoSEQ multiplex PCR; TCRdb has only the in-frame clones, and not every one. This sample has approximately 260,000 clones, with 80% to 90% found just once. Sequenced sample: peripheral blood. The receptors derive from a woman between 65 and 79 years old with acute or convalescent COVID-19.

The CDR3 coding sequence is TGTGCCAGCAGCCCTAGGGCGTCTAGCGGGGGTTCCTACGAGCAGTACTTC. It yields the protein CASSPRASSGGSYEQYF. The chain is built from TRBV3-1 (or the pseudogene TRBV3-2) and TRBJ2-7; 10 bases align to TRBD2. V lost 4 bases to trimming and J lost 1 base; unmatched junction nucleotides: 10. The germline V gene has CDR1 LGHDT and CDR2 YNNKEL (reference sequence). The CDR3 has 17 amino acids.

CDR3 sequence: CASSLGGRGALTFYEQYF. CDR3 in DNA: TGCGCCAGCAGCTTGGGGGGCAGGGGCGCCTTGACTTTCTACGAGCAGTACTTC. The genes are TRBV5-1 and TRBJ2-7; D is possibly TRBD1 (6 bases). Germline V gene lookup returns CDR1 SGHRS and CDR2 YFSETQ. V was cut by 0 bases and J by 3 bases, with 22 bases left in between. The CDR3 extends over 18 amino acids.

About this clone itself: Different DNA sequences within this sample yield the same CDR3. J is TRBJ1-5 and V is TRBV9; 8 nucleotides line up with TRBD1. The CDR3 has 15 amino acids. Unmatched junction bases numbered 3, after V lost 2 bases and J lost 2 bases. CDR1 and CDR2 from the germline V gene are SGDLS and YYNGEE. The CDR3: CASSVGQGGNQPQHF. DNA of the CDR3: TGTGCCAGCAGCGTCGGACAGGGTGGCAATCAGCCCCAGCATTTT.

The gene calls are TRBV20-1 and TRBJ2-2; unclear D gene. CDR1 and CDR2 (germline): DFQATT, SNEGSKA (reference sequence). V was shortened by 3 bases and J by 0 bases, with 8 bases between the two germline ends. The CDR3 extends over 14 amino acids. CDR3 DNA sequence: TGCAGTGCTAGTAGCAGGACGAACACCGGGGAGCTGTTTTTT. Protein sequence: CSASSRTNTGELFF.

The V gene is TRBV28, the J gene TRBJ2-2, with 7 nucleotides matching TRBD1. CDR1 and CDR2 from the germline V gene are MDHEN and SYDVKM. V shed 7 bases and J 4 bases; nucleotides not matched to a gene: 6. This CDR3 comprises 14 residues. The CDR3 DNA is TGTGCCAGCAATCTCGGACAGGCCACCGGGGAGCTGTTTTTT. It translates to CASNLGQATGELFF. Together with reference TRBV28 and TRBJ2-2, the CDR3 gives the full variable domain: DVKVTQSSRYLVKRTGEKVFLECVQDMDHENMFWYRQDPGLGLRLIYFSYDVKMKEKGDIPEGYSVSREKKERFSLILESASTNQTSMYLCASNLGQATGELFFGEGSRLTVL.

The chain recombines TRBV6-5 with TRBJ1-1; 7 bases fit TRBD1. The J segment lost 12 bases and the V segment lost 5 bases, leaving 9 bases of the junction unmatched. The CDR3 extends over 12 amino acids. Germline V gene data show CDR1 as MNHEY and CDR2 as SVGAGI. The CDR3 is CASSSPGTAPFF. Written as DNA, the CDR3 is TGTGCCAGCAGTAGTCCCGGGACAGCTCCTTTCTTT.

The chain has TRBV9 and TRBJ2-2; 7 nucleotides align to TRBD2. V lost 4 bases to trimming and J lost 0 bases; unmatched junction nucleotides: 9. The CDR3 has 17 residues. CDR1 and CDR2 (germline): SGDLS, YYNGEE. CDR3 in DNA: TGTGCCAGCAGCCCCCTGGGGGGGAAATCGAACACCGGGGAGCTGTTTTTT. Amino acid sequence: CASSPLGGKSNTGELFF.

The V call is TRBV7-8, the J call TRBJ1-1, with D possibly matching TRBD1 (5 bases). CDR3 size: 14 residues. V shed 5 bases and J shed 4 bases, with 14 bases lying between them. From germline, CDR1 is SGHVS and CDR2 FQNEAQ. This CDR3 is CASSGGMEGTEAFF. The CDR3 DNA reads TGTGCCAGCAGCGGGGGGATGGAGGGCACTGAAGCTTTCTTT. Full variable domain (missing parts from reference TRBV7-8 and TRBJ1-1): GAGVSQSPRYKVAKRGQDVALRCDPISGHVSLFWYQQALGQGPEFLTYFQNEAQLDKSGLPSDRFFAERPEGSVSTLKIQRTQQEDSAVYLCASSGGMEGTEAFFGQGTRLTVV.

This chain connects TRBV24-1 to TRBJ2-5; 8 bases fit TRBD2. Losses at the gene ends were 6 bases for V and 2 bases for J; bases not matched to a gene: 1. Germline lookup yields CDR1 KGHDR and CDR2 SFDVKD. The CDR3 totals 13 residues. CDR3 nucleotides: TGTGCCACCAGTCGGGGGGGGCAAGAGACCCAGTACTTC. It is translated as CATSRGGQETQYF.

V gene TRBV5-1 combines with J gene TRBJ2-7, with 7 bases identical to TRBD2. Looked up from germline, CDR1 is SGHRS and CDR2 is YFSETQ. The V segment lost 6 bases and the J segment 5 bases; nucleotides outside the gene matches: 8. The CDR3 runs to 13 residues. In DNA form, the CDR3 reads TGCGCCAGCAATATGGGGGGGAAAGACGAGCAGTACTTC. This translates into CASNMGGKDEQYF.

A word on this clone: Relative to the germline gene, one junction end is altered; a read error may explain this. V usage is TRBV19 and J usage is TRBJ1-2; the D gene is possibly TRBD1 (6 bases). Germline V CDR1 and CDR2: LNHDA, SQIVND (reference sequence). The CDR3 has 13 residues. The CDR3 DNA reads TGTGCCAGTAGTCAGGGGACTAACTATGGCTACGCCTTC. Protein: CASSQGTNYGYAF.

The chain carries TRBV7-8 and TRBJ1-1; 8 nucleotides agree with TRBD1. The CDR3 loop spans 15 amino acids. Germline V gene lookup returns CDR1 SGHVS and CDR2 FQNEAQ. V gave up 5 bases and J gave up 0 bases; unmatched junction bases: 5. The DNA for the CDR3 is TGTGCCAGCAGCCAACAGGGGGTGGTGAACACTGAAGCTTTCTTT. This gives the protein CASSQQGVVNTEAFF. The full variable domain, rest sourced from reference TRBV7-8 and TRBJ1-1, is GAGVSQSPRYKVAKRGQDVALRCDPISGHVSLFWYQQALGQGPEFLTYFQNEAQLDKSGLPSDRFFAERPEGSVSTLKIQRTQQEDSAVYLCASSQQGVVNTEAFFGQGTRLTVV.

The J gene is TRBJ2-1, the V gene TRBV5-1, with TRBD2 matching over 9 bases. This CDR3 has 14 amino acids. The germline V gene has CDR1 SGHRS and CDR2 YFSETQ. V dropped 6 bases and J dropped 2; count of bases not matched to a gene: 3. CDR3 in DNA: TGCGCCAGCACCCTAGCGGGGCCCTACAATGAGCAGTTCTTC. Its protein is CASTLAGPYNEQFF.

V is TRBV24-1 and J is TRBJ2-7, with TRBD1 as a possible D gene (5 bases). Trimming pared 4 bases from V and 6 bases from J, leaving 18 bases between. This CDR3 comprises 15 residues. Germline CDR1 reads KGHDR; CDR2 reads SFDVKD. CDR3 in DNA: TGTGCCACCAGTGACGCTTTAGGGGATCCCTCCGAGCAGTACTTC. It encodes CATSDALGDPSEQYF.

The chain's CDR3 is CASSPRTGAANEKLFF. In DNA form, the CDR3 reads TGTGCCAGCTCACCGAGAACAGGGGCGGCTAATGAAAAACTGTTTTTT. The V and J genes are TRBV18 and TRBJ1-4; 7 bases map to TRBD1. The germline gives CDR1 KGHSH, CDR2 LQKENI. The CDR3 extends over 16 amino acids. Trimming removed 3 bases from V and 3 bases from J; junction bases left unmatched: 7.

This clone has more than one count but fewer than ten. V is TRBV4-1 and J is TRBJ1-6, with D possibly TRBD1 on 6 matching bases. From germline, CDR1 is MGHRA and CDR2 YSYEKL. The CDR3 is made up of 16 amino acids. V lost 5 bases, J lost 7 bases, and 18 bases lay in between. The CDR3: CASSVPLGGANSPLHF. In nucleotides, the CDR3 is TGCGCCAGCAGCGTCCCATTAGGGGGGGCCAATTCACCCCTCCACTTT.

In DNA, the CDR3 is TGTGCCAGCAGGAGCGGGGGGGGCAAGAACTATGGCTACACCTTC. Protein product: CASRSGGGKNYGYTF. This rearrangement joins TRBV6-5 to TRBJ1-2, with D possibly being TRBD1 (6 bases). This CDR3 spans 15 amino acids. Germline CDR1 and CDR2: MNHEY and SVGAGI. Between the trimmed V and J ends, which lost 6 bases and 2 bases, there was a span of 16 bases.